Shown below are 24 T cell receptor beta chains from a single sample sequenced in a study of shared clonotypes between healthy human individuals. Method: immunoSEQ multiplex PCR; TCRdb's copy keeps in-frame clones and lacks some. Of 2 million to 2.5 million clones listed, about 95% were seen once; the top ten hold 1.1%. The naive CD8 subset, CD45RO-negative cells positively selected for CCR7, excluded terminally differentiated effector memory CD45RA+ cells. The sequencing sample was made of naive CD8+ T cells sorted from blood. These TCRs come from a man aged 18-30 years in good health.

This chain connects TRBV30 to TRBJ1-3; unclear D gene. The germline gives CDR1 GTSNPN, CDR2 SVGIG (reference sequence). The CDR3 is 14 amino acids. The germline V and J ends were trimmed by 4 bases and 4 bases, with 14 bases remaining between them. The CDR3 sequence is CAWTEGNSGNTIYF. DNA of the CDR3: TGTGCCTGGACCGAGGGTAATTCCGGAAACACCATATATTTT.

This chain joins TRBV7-2 and TRBJ2-5; 8 bases agree with TRBD1. Germline CDR1 is SGHTA and CDR2 is FQGNSA. V shed 2 bases and J 3 bases; nucleotides not matched to a gene: 8. There are 16 residues in the CDR3. Written as DNA, the CDR3 is TGTGCCAGCAGCTTACCCTTGGGGACAGGAAAAGAGACCCAGTACTTC. Protein: CASSLPLGTGKETQYF.

J is TRBJ2-2 and V is TRBV5-1; D is perhaps TRBD2 (6 bases). CDR1 and CDR2 from the germline V gene are SGHRS and YFSETQ. This CDR3 has 15 residues. V dropped 0 bases and J dropped 3 bases, with 9 bases sitting between them. The CDR3 DNA is TGCGCCAGCAGCTTGGAACTAGCCCACACCGGGGAGCTGTTTTTT. Protein: CASSLELAHTGELFF.

This clone was picked up one time. Other DNA sequences of this sample code for an identical CDR3. The gene calls are TRBV27 and TRBJ1-1; D may be TRBD1 (5 bases). The V gene lost 5 bases and the J gene lost 2 bases, with 9 bases spanning the gap. CDR1 and CDR2 (germline): MNHEY, SMNVEV (reference sequence). The CDR3 has 13 amino acids. The CDR3 reads CASSPGTNTEAFF. The CDR3 DNA reads TGTGCCAGCAGTCCAGGGACTAACACTGAAGCTTTCTTT.

The chain links TRBV27 to TRBJ1-5, with 9 bases lining up with TRBD1. J lost 6 bases, V lost 5 bases, and 11 bases had no gene match. The germline V gene has CDR1 MNHEY and CDR2 SMNVEV (reference sequence). The CDR3 covers 16 residues. CDR3 region: CASSPGTGSLGQPQHF. CDR3 in DNA: TGTGCCAGCAGTCCAGGGACAGGGAGTTTGGGTCAGCCCCAGCATTTT.

The chain is built from TRBV28 and TRBJ1-6; 9 nucleotides match TRBD1. V trimming: 10 bases; J trimming: 9 bases; junction bases outside the gene matches: 7. Germline values: CDR1 MDHEN, CDR2 SYDVKM. The CDR3 has 13 amino acids. The CDR3 nucleotides read TGTGCCACCCAGACAGGGGGTGTTTCACCCCTCCACTTT. Amino acid sequence: CATQTGGVSPLHF.

This chain links TRBV2 with TRBJ2-1, with 9 bases that match TRBD2. Losses at the gene ends were 1 base for V and 6 bases for J; bases not matched to a gene: 4. This CDR3 contains 15 residues. Germline V gives CDR1 SNHLY, CDR2 FYNNEI. The CDR3 spells CASSEGGGRGNEQFF. The CDR3 nucleotides are TGTGCCAGCAGTGAAGGTGGCGGGAGGGGCAATGAGCAGTTCTTC. Based on the CDR3 plus reference TRBV2 and TRBJ2-1, the full variable domain is EPEVTQTPSHQVTQMGQEVILRCVPISNHLYFYWYRQILGQKVEFLVSFYNNEISEKSEIFDDQFSVERPDGSNFTLKIRSTKLEDSAMYFCASSEGGGRGNEQFFGPGTRLTVL.

The chain is built from TRBV28 and TRBJ2-1; D may be TRBD1 or TRBD2 (6 bases each). V shed 7 bases and J shed 3 bases, with 16 bases lying between them. The CDR3 is 15 amino acids. Germline CDR1 MDHEN, CDR2 SYDVKM. CDR3 region: CASTEGGTIYNEQFF. DNA for the CDR3: TGTGCCAGCACGGAGGGGGGTACTATCTACAATGAGCAGTTCTTC.

Written as DNA, the CDR3 is TGTGCCAGCAGCAGAACCCGCTTGGATACGCAGTATTTT. This sequence encodes CASSRTRLDTQYF. The chain has TRBV7-8 and TRBJ2-3; D ambiguous. The V end was cut by 5 bases, the J end by 6 bases, with 12 bases between. Germline values: CDR1 SGHVS, CDR2 FQNEAQ. This CDR3 comprises 13 residues.

The chain combines TRBV9 with TRBJ2-7, with unresolved D. Trimming took off 0 bases at V and 2 bases at J, with 12 bases between the two ends. The CDR3 contains 15 residues. Per the germline V gene, CDR1 is SGDLS and CDR2 is YYNGEE. The CDR3 DNA reads as TGTGCCAGCAGCGTAGCGTCCGGCTACGCCTACGAGCAGTACTTC. This sequence encodes CASSVASGYAYEQYF.

In its sample, this clone was seen a few times. Other DNA sequences in this sample translate to the same CDR3. The genes are TRBV27 and TRBJ1-5, with D possibly TRBD1 on 5 matching bases. Per germline, CDR1 MNHEY and CDR2 SMNVEV (reference sequence). The V gene lost 6 bases and the J gene lost 2 bases, with 11 bases spanning the gap. The CDR3 runs 14 residues. In DNA form, the CDR3 reads TGTGCCAGCAGCCCTGGAGGGGGCAATCAGCCCCAGCATTTT. Translating it yields CASSPGGGNQPQHF.

Only one count was recorded for this clone. The rearrangement links TRBV7-9 to TRBJ2-5; D is undetermined. Germline lookup yields CDR1 SEHNR and CDR2 FQNEAQ (reference sequence). This CDR3 is 13 amino acids long. The germline V and J ends were trimmed by 5 bases and 5 bases, with 12 bases remaining between them. The CDR3 reads CASSRSSEETQYF. The CDR3 coding sequence is TGTGCCAGCAGCAGAAGTTCTGAGGAGACCCAGTACTTC.

This chain connects TRBV2 to TRBJ2-5, with D tentatively TRBD1 or TRBD2 (7 bases each). The V end was cut by 6 bases, the J end by 1 base, with 24 bases between. This CDR3 spans 18 amino acids. Germline loops: CDR1 SNHLY, CDR2 FYNNEI. In DNA form, the CDR3 reads TGTGCCAGCAGGACAGGGTTGGGGCTAGCGGACACCCAAGAGACCCAGTACTTC. Translated, it gives CASRTGLGLADTQETQYF.

This clone occurred a few times. The chain joins TRBV5-4 to TRBJ2-1; 9 nucleotides agree with TRBD1. The length of the CDR3 is 13 residues. Trimming at V came to 3 bases and at J to 8 bases, leaving 3 bases not matched to a gene. Germline V lookup: CDR1 SGHNT, CDR2 YYREEE (reference sequence). The CDR3 region is CASSWDRADEQFF. CDR3 in DNA: TGTGCCAGCAGCTGGGACAGGGCGGATGAGCAGTTCTTC.

V and J are TRBV27 and TRBJ2-2; D gene uncertain. The CDR3 runs 15 residues. CDR1 and CDR2 (germline): MNHEY, SMNVEV (reference sequence). The V end was cut by 3 bases, the J end by 2 bases, with 10 bases between. CDR3: CASSLVRGNTGELFF. CDR3 in DNA: TGTGCCAGCAGTTTGGTCAGAGGAAACACCGGGGAGCTGTTTTTT.

The chain is built from TRBV7-6 and TRBJ1-2; D unresolved. Germline CDR1 is SGHVS and CDR2 is FNYEAQ. The CDR3 length is 17 residues. The germline V and J ends were trimmed by 3 bases and 0 bases, with 17 bases remaining between them. Written as DNA, the CDR3 is TGTGCCAGCAGCTTGGAACGGATAAGCTTAGCTAACTATGGCTACACCTTC. This codes for CASSLERISLANYGYTF.

The chain employs TRBV4-1 and TRBJ2-7; D gene uncertain. The V gene's germline CDR1 is MGHRA and CDR2 YSYEKL. V shed 0 bases and J shed 1 base, with 7 bases lying between them. The CDR3 extends over 14 amino acids. CDR3 nucleotide sequence: TGCGCCAGCAGCCAAGACAAGGCTTCCTACGAGCAGTACTTC. It specifies CASSQDKASYEQYF.

J is TRBJ1-5 and V is TRBV27, with D unclear. The CDR3 has 14 residues. From germline, CDR1 is MNHEY and CDR2 SMNVEV (reference sequence). V was pared by 8 bases and J by 2 bases, with 13 bases between. The DNA of the CDR3 is TGTGCCAGCGCAAGAGGGTTGGGCAATCAGCCCCAGCATTTT. This gives the protein CASARGLGNQPQHF.

The chain carries TRBV2 and TRBJ1-1; D is ambiguous. The germline V and J ends were trimmed by 1 base and 7 bases, with 10 bases remaining between them. This CDR3 is 13 amino acids long. CDR1 SNHLY and CDR2 FYNNEI come from the germline V gene. The CDR3 DNA reads as TGTGCCAGCAGTGAAGATCCGGGGATTGAAGCTTTCTTT. As protein: CASSEDPGIEAFF.

The chain joins TRBV6-5 to TRBJ2-5, with 8 positions matching TRBD1. The ends lost 8 bases at V and 7 bases at J; junction bases unmatched: 3. The CDR3 totals 11 residues. Per germline, CDR1 MNHEY and CDR2 SVGAGI. Here the CDR3 DNA reads TGTGCCAGCTCGACAGGGGTGACCCAGTACTTC. Translating it yields CASSTGVTQYF.

V gene TRBV2 combines with J gene TRBJ2-2; D gene unclear. V dropped 3 bases and J dropped 2 bases, with 13 bases sitting between them. The length of the CDR3 is 16 residues. Per germline, CDR1 SNHLY and CDR2 FYNNEI. CDR3 in amino acids: CASSDYGLENTGELFF. CDR3 in DNA: TGTGCCAGCAGTGATTACGGCCTAGAAAACACCGGGGAGCTGTTTTTT.

The chain recombines TRBV10-3 with TRBJ2-3, with 10 bases aligning to TRBD2. The CDR3 has 15 residues. From germline, CDR1 is ENHRY and CDR2 SYGVKD. V dropped 6 bases and J dropped 2; count of bases not matched to a gene: 5. CDR3 residues: CAIRLSGGPTDTQYF. The CDR3 DNA reads TGTGCCATCAGACTTAGCGGGGGGCCCACAGATACGCAGTATTTT.

The chain has TRBV20-1 and TRBJ2-1; a weak D match, TRBD1 (6 bases). V was shortened by 8 bases and J by 9 bases, with 14 bases between the two germline ends. This CDR3 contains 11 residues. Germline V gives CDR1 DFQATT, CDR2 SNEGSKA (reference sequence). Here the CDR3 reads CSKLLGGEQFF. Here the CDR3 DNA reads TGCAGTAAGTTGTTAGGGGGTGAGCAGTTCTTC.

This clone was seen a single time. V usage is TRBV6-1 and J usage is TRBJ1-4, with D perhaps matching TRBD1 (5 bases). The CDR3 runs 14 residues. Germline CDR1 is MNHNS and CDR2 is SASEGT. V was pared by 1 base and J by 8 bases, with 11 bases between. CDR3 sequence: CASSEGGIGEKLFF. The CDR3 DNA follows: TGTGCCAGCAGTGAAGGGGGGATCGGGGAAAAACTGTTTTTT.